The rows below give T cell receptor beta chains drawn from one sample of a study of blood T cell repertoires in COVID-19. Sequenced by immunoSEQ multiplex PCR; TCRdb stores in-frame clones only, minus some. Of approximately 56,000 clones listed, approximately 81% are singletons. Sequencing was carried out using peripheral blood. The receptors originated from a woman aged 80 or older with acute or convalescent COVID-19. Both conserved end residues are part of each CDR3. The D gene is left open where the match is weak.

>TRBD1|TRBJ2-7|TRBV7-2
CASSLKIGQGATYEQYF
>TRBD1|TRBJ1-6|TRBV2
CASNSDRGYSPLHF
>TRBD1|TRBJ1-2|TRBV18
CASSPGFQGQGGSYGYTF
>TRBD2|TRBJ2-1|TRBV19
CASSIGAGGPAYNEQFF
>NA|TRBJ1-4|TRBV2
CASRKRYFVGDEKLFF
>TRBD2|TRBJ2-2|TRBV19
CASSLREGVSTGELFF
>NA|TRBJ1-1|TRBV5-5
CASSLFSGTEAFF
>TRBD1|TRBJ1-5|TRBV7-9
CASSPGQDSNQPQHF
>NA|TRBJ1-5|TRBV27
CASSLKLRQENQPQHF
>NA|TRBJ2-3|TRBV18
CASSRVPDTQYF
>TRBD1|TRBJ1-1|TRBV19
CASSLTGTVEAFF
>TRBD1|TRBJ2-3|TRBV27
CASSLSGQGNTQYF
>NA|TRBJ2-7|TRBV7-6
CASSLEQGSEQYF
>NA|TRBJ1-1|TRBV12-3/TRBV12-4
CASSSPKRTEAFF
>NA|TRBJ1-2|TRBV25-1
CASSEGGNNYGYTF
>NA|TRBJ2-1|TRBV3-1/TRBV3-2
CASSAMTVYNEQFF
>NA|TRBJ1-3|TRBV2
CASILLQGARGNTIYF
>TRBD1|TRBJ2-4|TRBV2
CASSENRGLAKNIQYF
>NA|TRBJ1-5|TRBV6-2/TRBV6-3
CASSYPKPQTAYSNQPQHF
>TRBD2|TRBJ2-1|TRBV6-4
CASSTGEGYNEQFF
>NA|TRBJ2-2|TRBV3-1/TRBV3-2
CASSQTRSAGGELFF
>TRBD1|TRBJ1-5|TRBV5-1
CASSPGQGSNQPQHF
>TRBD1|TRBJ2-7|TRBV6-6
CASSYSPGTVVYEQYF
>NA|TRBJ1-2|TRBV9
CASSADSYGYTF
>TRBD1|TRBJ1-2|TRBV6-4
CASSDRQGHGYTF